The entry below describes one T cell receptor beta chain. It lacks a known antigen. No much larger clonotype is one base removed from it; base qualities were not supplied. The CDR1 and CDR2 encoded by the germline V gene are ENHRY and SYGVKD. Cut back by 4 bases and 8 bases, the V and J ends lie 17 bases apart. The CDR3, cysteine through phenylalanine, is 14 amino acids long. Only the CDR3 DNA is retained, 42 bases long and in frame from the first base. Ficoll-Paque density gradient centrifugation was the method used to isolate PBMCs. For sequencing, an Illumina NovaSeq 6000 was employed. TCRalpha and TCRbeta cDNA libraries were constructed by 5'RACE with constant-segment primers, with sample barcodes and unique molecular identifiers being introduced. Trizol reagent was used to extract RNA from every sample. Libraries were amplified in two PCR steps, with a second sample barcode and Illumina TruSeq adapters added in the second step. The libraries were sequenced on an Illumina NovaSeq using 2 x 150 bp paired-end reads. The authors processed their data as follows. The reads were demultiplexed and collapsed into UMI-guided consensus sequences using migec v1.2.7. With mixcr v2.1.11, UMI consensuses were aligned to TRA and TRB V and J templates and assembled into clonotypes. A clonotype was counted as expanded or contracted only if both edgeR and NoisET called the change significant, with noise models trained on biological replicates. For edgeR calls, the thresholds were a false discovery rate-adjusted p below 0.01 and a log2 fold-change of 1. As an exploratory analysis of dynamics, PCA with hierarchical clustering was applied to max-normalized trajectories of the 1000 most abundant clonotypes. Separately sequenced CD4+ and CD8+ repertoires were used to assign a CD4 or CD8 phenotype to each responding clone. TCRdb reprocessing: public reads trimmed at Q25 with fastp, clones called with MiXCR, in-frame beta chains kept. Records with the same CDR3 protein are collapsed into one entry carrying the most frequent genes and DNA. These V and J calls rely on TCRdb rather than the paper's analysis. The sample table records approximately 44,000 distinct CDR3 sequences; 7.3% of these occur just once. About 1.5% of the sample is in the top ten clones.

This specimen belongs to a study of T-cell memory formation after mild COVID-19 (dated by TCRdb to the early 2020s). Background for the entire study: TCR sequence clusters from the two donors were largely donor specific. Longitudinal TCRalpha and TCRbeta repertoire sequencing tracked T-cell clones expanding and contracting after mild COVID-19 in a couple of donors. Two young, previously healthy adult volunteers, one female and one male, were included in the cohort.

The paper's findings and limits, for the study overall: Only two mild cases were covered by the study, and larger cohorts that include severe cases with pre-infection samples were considered necessary. Contracting CD4+ clones turned up mainly in the CM and EM memory subsets, whereas EMRA was where CD8+ clones were enriched. SARS-CoV-2 specificity of the second-wave clones peaking on day 37 was not confirmed. Clones that contracted from day 15 to 85 showed balanced CD4/CD8 phenotypes, whereas a second wave of clones that expanded from day 15 to 37 leaned towards CD4+. Some responding clones were detected in pre-infection memory, suggesting pre-existing cross-reactive memory T cells joined the SARS-CoV-2 response.

The chain employs TRBV10-3 and TRBJ1-2; the D segment could be TRBD1, given 6 matching bases. Sequencing used PBMCs or a T cell subset sorted from them (not recorded which). The receptor was derived from a man aged 18 to 30 who had mild COVID-19 (a few samples of this study predate the infection). The sample titles of this study are shuffled in the database, so cell type and time point are left out; the donor was told from shared clones. The nucleotides read TGTGCCATCAGTGCGCCAGGGGCCGCGCGAGGCTACACCTTC. Its coded protein is CAISAPGAARGYTF.